A selection of T cell receptor beta chains follows, all from one sample in a study of T cells in localized non-small cell lung cancer. The assay was immunoSEQ multiplex PCR, and TCRdb's table has in-frame clones only and misses some. The data contain approximately 88,000 clones, roughly 93% of them singletons. Sample: PBMCs, taken before any cancer treatment. The receptors come from a woman aged 40 to 75 with stage II squamous cell lung carcinoma. Each CDR3 is given with its conserved first and last residue. A D gene is named only where the DNA matches it firmly. The size of a clone is reported for some rows only, either as once, few or many, or as a class for expanded clones.

v_gene	j_gene	d_gene	abundance	CDR3nt	CDR3aa
TRBV27	TRBJ2-3	NA	NA	TGTGCCAGCATAAGAGGAGATACGCAGTATTTT	CASIRGDTQYF
TRBV6-1	TRBJ1-5	TRBD1	NA	TGTGCCAGCAGTGGGGGACAGAAGGACAATCAGCCCCAGCATTTT	CASSGGQKDNQPQHF
TRBV6-1	TRBJ1-5	NA	NA	TGTGCCAGCAATACCGGGAGAGCTTTTTATCAGCCCCAGCATTTT	CASNTGRAFYQPQHF
TRBV6-1	TRBJ2-7	NA	NA	TGTGCCAGCAGTGAAACAGGGGGGGGCTACGAGCAGTACTTC	CASSETGGGYEQYF
TRBV28	TRBJ1-4	NA	NA	TGTGCCAGCAGTTTATACCACAATGAAAAACTGTTTTTT	CASSLYHNEKLFF
TRBV6-1	TRBJ2-5	NA	few	TGTGCCAGCAGTGGGGGACTGGTCCAAGAGACCCAGTACTTC	CASSGGLVQETQYF
TRBV4-1	TRBJ2-1	NA	NA	TGCGCCAGCACAGACAGTTCTTACAATGAGCAGTTCTTC	CASTDSSYNEQFF
TRBV28	TRBJ1-2	NA	NA	TGTGCCAGCAGTTCTCTTCAGGGTAACTATGGCTACACCTTC	CASSSLQGNYGYTF
TRBV5-4	TRBJ1-4	TRBD1	once	TGTGCCAGCAGCTTGGACAGGGGGCACGAAAAACTGTTTTTT	CASSLDRGHEKLFF
TRBV14	TRBJ1-2	NA	NA	TGTGCCAGCAGCCAAGATGTGGGGTACTTTGGCTACACCTTC	CASSQDVGYFGYTF
TRBV5-4	TRBJ1-2	NA	NA	TGTGCCAGCACCATGGGGTCTGCTAACTATGGCTACACCTTC	CASTMGSANYGYTF
TRBV25-1	TRBJ1-2	TRBD1	NA	TGTGCCACCGCGGGGGTCGACAGGGGAGGGTTTTATGGCTACACCTTC	CATAGVDRGGFYGYTF
TRBV11-3	TRBJ2-1	NA	NA	TGTGCCAGCAGCCCTCAGGGTACTGATGAGCAGTTCTTC	CASSPQGTDEQFF
TRBV7-9	TRBJ1-4	NA	NA	TGTGCCAGCAGCTTAGAGCCGGAAGGAGGTGAAAAACTGTTTTTT	CASSLEPEGGEKLFF
TRBV7-9	TRBJ2-2	TRBD1	NA	TGTGCCAGCAGCTCACTGGACAGGGCAACCGGGGAGCTGTTTTTT	CASSSLDRATGELFF
TRBV12-5	TRBJ1-5	NA	once	TGTGCTAGTGGTCGCGGACAGCCCAATCAGCCCCAGCATTTT	CASGRGQPNQPQHF
TRBV6-4	TRBJ2-2	NA	NA	TGTGCCAGCAGTGACTTTTTACTAGCTAACACCGGGGAGCTGTTTTTT	CASSDFLLANTGELFF
TRBV19	TRBJ2-7	NA	NA	TGTGCCAGTACGAGCGGCAGGCCCAACTCCTACGAGCAGTACTTC	CASTSGRPNSYEQYF
TRBV5-1	TRBJ1-2	NA	NA	TGCGCCAGCAGCCCACAGGGAAACTATGGCTACACCTTC	CASSPQGNYGYTF
TRBV4-1	TRBJ2-2	TRBD1	few	TGCGCCAGCAGCCAAAACAGGGGTTTGGCCACCGGGGAGCTGTTTTTT	CASSQNRGLATGELFF
TRBV27	TRBJ1-1	NA	NA	TGTGCCAGCAGTTTTTTTGACCCTATTGGAGCTTTCTTT	CASSFFDPIGAFF
TRBV6-1	TRBJ1-5	NA	medium-sized	TGTGCCAGCAGTGAACGGGGCCATCAGCCCCAGCATTTT	CASSERGHQPQHF
TRBV6-6	TRBJ1-1	NA	NA	TGTGCCAGCAATTTCTGGGGGCTCCGGAACACTGAAGCTTTCTTT	CASNFWGLRNTEAFF
TRBV6-6	TRBJ1-2	NA	NA	TGTGCCAGCAGTTACGGGGACATACCTAACTATGGCTACACCTTC	CASSYGDIPNYGYTF